These T cell receptor beta chains were read from a single sample in a study of T cell responses to AZD1222 COVID-19 vaccine. Using immunoSEQ multiplex PCR, the repertoire was profiled, and TCRdb retains in-frame clones only, with some absent. Here the sample spans approximately 170,000 clones, around 88% being singletons. Sequenced material: peripheral blood, taken 28 days after the second AZD1222 dose. The receptors stem from an adult who received the AZD1222 COVID-19 vaccine. Each CDR3 is given with its conserved first and last residue. A D gene is named only where the DNA matches it firmly. The size field is filled for only some rows; it gives once, few, many or a size class.

cdr3_nt: TGTGCCAGCAGTTTTTTGGCGAGAGTATACAATGAGCAGTTCTTC
cdr3_aa: CASSFLARVYNEQFF
clone_size: .
j_call: TRBJ2-1
d_call: .
v_call: TRBV27

cdr3_nt: TGCGCCAGCCGAAGCGGGGGGATAAATGAAAAACTGTTTTTT
cdr3_aa: CASRSGGINEKLFF
clone_size: .
j_call: TRBJ1-4
d_call: .
v_call: TRBV5-1

cdr3_nt: TGTGCCAGCTCACCACTTACTGTTGGGTCGTACACAGAGACCCAGTACTTC
cdr3_aa: CASSPLTVGSYTETQYF
clone_size: .
j_call: TRBJ2-5
d_call: .
v_call: TRBV18

cdr3_nt: TGTGCCAGCAGCGTAGGGACTAGCGGGGCCCCCCAAGAGACCCAGTACTTC
cdr3_aa: CASSVGTSGAPQETQYF
clone_size: .
j_call: TRBJ2-5
d_call: TRBD2
v_call: TRBV9

cdr3_nt: TGTGCCAGCACCCGAGGAGGGACAGGGCGGGCAGATACGCAGTATTTT
cdr3_aa: CASTRGGTGRADTQYF
clone_size: .
j_call: TRBJ2-3
d_call: TRBD1
v_call: TRBV5-5

cdr3_nt: TGTGCCAGCAGTTACTCTGTTGGGGGCTATGGCTACACCTTC
cdr3_aa: CASSYSVGGYGYTF
clone_size: .
j_call: TRBJ1-2
d_call: .
v_call: TRBV6-2/TRBV6-3

cdr3_nt: TGTGCCAGTACCGCAGGGACAGCTTATAATCAGCCCCAGCATTTT
cdr3_aa: CASTAGTAYNQPQHF
clone_size: .
j_call: TRBJ1-5
d_call: TRBD1
v_call: TRBV19

cdr3_nt: TGTGCCAGCAGCTTAGCCCAGGGAGGTTTGGCTTTCTTT
cdr3_aa: CASSLAQGGLAFF
clone_size: .
j_call: TRBJ1-1
d_call: .
v_call: TRBV11-2

cdr3_nt: TGTGCCAGTAGTCTCCTGGGGGATATAGCTAACTATGGCTACACCTTC
cdr3_aa: CASSLLGDIANYGYTF
clone_size: .
j_call: TRBJ1-2
d_call: .
v_call: TRBV19

cdr3_nt: TGTGCCAGCAGCTTGGGCTTTGTGGAGACCCAGTACTTC
cdr3_aa: CASSLGFVETQYF
clone_size: .
j_call: TRBJ2-5
d_call: .
v_call: TRBV5-4

cdr3_nt: TGTGCCAGCAGCCAAGATGCATTATCCAGGGGCAATGAGCAGTTCTTC
cdr3_aa: CASSQDALSRGNEQFF
clone_size: .
j_call: TRBJ2-1
d_call: .
v_call: TRBV3-1/TRBV3-2

cdr3_nt: TGTGCCAGCAGTCCCCCGACAGTAACTAATGAAAAACTGTTTTTT
cdr3_aa: CASSPPTVTNEKLFF
clone_size: .
j_call: TRBJ1-4
d_call: .
v_call: TRBV28

cdr3_nt: TGTGCCAGCAGCCAAAGTCTAGCGGGTTCCTACGAGCAGTACTTC
cdr3_aa: CASSQSLAGSYEQYF
clone_size: .
j_call: TRBJ2-7
d_call: TRBD2
v_call: TRBV3-1/TRBV3-2

cdr3_nt: TGTGCCAGCAGCCCCGGGACAGGGGGTTACGGCTACACCTTC
cdr3_aa: CASSPGTGGYGYTF
clone_size: once
j_call: TRBJ1-2
d_call: TRBD1
v_call: TRBV5-4

cdr3_nt: TGTGCCAGCAGCTTAAATGCAGGGAGGAACACCGGGGAGCTGTTTTTT
cdr3_aa: CASSLNAGRNTGELFF
clone_size: .
j_call: TRBJ2-2
d_call: .
v_call: TRBV7-3

cdr3_nt: TGTGCCAGCAGTCCGACGACAGGCGGGGAGCTGTTTTTT
cdr3_aa: CASSPTTGGELFF
clone_size: .
j_call: TRBJ2-2
d_call: .
v_call: TRBV7-3

cdr3_nt: TGTGCCAGCAGCTTAACCAGGGCCGGGGAGCTGTTTTTT
cdr3_aa: CASSLTRAGELFF
clone_size: .
j_call: TRBJ2-2
d_call: .
v_call: TRBV11-2

cdr3_nt: TGTGCCAGCTCACCAGTGGGGGCCAAGGGCACCGGGGAGCTGTTTTTT
cdr3_aa: CASSPVGAKGTGELFF
clone_size: once
j_call: TRBJ2-2
d_call: .
v_call: TRBV18

cdr3_nt: TGTGCCAGCAGCCTGGGCGTGGGAGCGGGCCGCTCCTACGAGCAGTACTTC
cdr3_aa: CASSLGVGAGRSYEQYF
clone_size: .
j_call: TRBJ2-7
d_call: .
v_call: TRBV5-6

cdr3_nt: TGTGCCAGCAGCCAGGGGACGGCTGGCTACACCTTC
cdr3_aa: CASSQGTAGYTF
clone_size: .
j_call: TRBJ1-2
d_call: .
v_call: TRBV3-1/TRBV3-2

cdr3_nt: TGTGCCAGCAGCCCACGCCATACTAGCGGGGACTACAATGAGCAGTTCTTC
cdr3_aa: CASSPRHTSGDYNEQFF
clone_size: .
j_call: TRBJ2-1
d_call: TRBD2
v_call: TRBV7-3

cdr3_nt: TGTGCCAGTAGGGGGACAGAACTTGAAAAACTGTTTTTT
cdr3_aa: CASRGTELEKLFF
clone_size: .
j_call: TRBJ1-4
d_call: TRBD1
v_call: TRBV19

cdr3_nt: TGTGCCAGCAGTGAAGCGCTTCAGGGGAAGGACACTGAAGCTTTCTTT
cdr3_aa: CASSEALQGKDTEAFF
clone_size: .
j_call: TRBJ1-1
d_call: .
v_call: TRBV2

cdr3_nt: TGTGCCAGCAGCCAATCAAGAGGGGCTGAAGCTTTCTTT
cdr3_aa: CASSQSRGAEAFF
clone_size: .
j_call: TRBJ1-1
d_call: .
v_call: TRBV16

cdr3_nt: TGTGCCAGCTCAGCAGGACTGGACGGGAGAACGCAGTATTTT
cdr3_aa: CASSAGLDGRTQYF
clone_size: .
j_call: TRBJ2-3
d_call: .
v_call: TRBV18

cdr3_nt: TGTGCCAGCAGTGTGCCCCCCCCCGGCAGGGAAACAGATACGCAGTATTTT
cdr3_aa: CASSVPPPGRETDTQYF
clone_size: .
j_call: TRBJ2-3
d_call: .
v_call: TRBV6-1

cdr3_nt: TGTGCCAGTAGTATCCACAGGGAAGCTTTCTTT
cdr3_aa: CASSIHREAFF
clone_size: .
j_call: TRBJ1-1
d_call: .
v_call: TRBV19

cdr3_nt: TGTGCCAGCAGCGACCGACTAGCGGGGGAAGAGACCCAGTACTTC
cdr3_aa: CASSDRLAGEETQYF
clone_size: .
j_call: TRBJ2-5
d_call: TRBD2
v_call: TRBV7-2

cdr3_nt: TGTGCCAGCAGTCTCCAGACACAAGGGACCTATAATTCACCCCTCCACTTT
cdr3_aa: CASSLQTQGTYNSPLHF
clone_size: .
j_call: TRBJ1-6
d_call: .
v_call: TRBV27

cdr3_nt: TGTGCTAGTGGTTTTGATGAGGGGAGGAACACTGAAGCTTTCTTT
cdr3_aa: CASGFDEGRNTEAFF
clone_size: .
j_call: TRBJ1-1
d_call: .
v_call: TRBV12-5

cdr3_nt: TGTGCCAGCCATATTGGGACAGGGGCCCTCTCTAACTATGGCTACACCTTC
cdr3_aa: CASHIGTGALSNYGYTF
clone_size: .
j_call: TRBJ1-2
d_call: TRBD1
v_call: TRBV19

cdr3_nt: TGTGCCTGGAGTGTAACCCGGACAGGGGGAACCTATGGCTACACCTTC
cdr3_aa: CAWSVTRTGGTYGYTF
clone_size: few
j_call: TRBJ1-2
d_call: TRBD1
v_call: TRBV30

cdr3_nt: TGCAGTGCTAGTTGGGGACAGAGACAAGAGACCCAGTACTTC
cdr3_aa: CSASWGQRQETQYF
clone_size: .
j_call: TRBJ2-5
d_call: TRBD1
v_call: TRBV20-1

cdr3_nt: TGTGCCAGTAGTATAGACCTGGCAGGGGGGCGTGAAAAACTGTTTTTT
cdr3_aa: CASSIDLAGGREKLFF
clone_size: .
j_call: TRBJ1-4
d_call: TRBD1
v_call: TRBV19

cdr3_nt: TGTGCCAGTAGTATAGAACTGATTAACTATGGCTACACCTTC
cdr3_aa: CASSIELINYGYTF
clone_size: once
j_call: TRBJ1-2
d_call: .
v_call: TRBV19

cdr3_nt: TGTGCCAGCAGCCCGGGAAACTATGGCTACACCTTC
cdr3_aa: CASSPGNYGYTF
clone_size: many
j_call: TRBJ1-2
d_call: .
v_call: TRBV11-1

cdr3_nt: TGTGCCAGTAGTAGGACAGGGCCCTCTGGGGCCAACGTCCTGACTTTC
cdr3_aa: CASSRTGPSGANVLTF
clone_size: .
j_call: TRBJ2-6
d_call: TRBD1
v_call: TRBV19

cdr3_nt: TGTGCCAGCAAAACTACAGGGGTTTACGAGCAGTACTTC
cdr3_aa: CASKTTGVYEQYF
clone_size: .
j_call: TRBJ2-7
d_call: TRBD1
v_call: TRBV6-5

cdr3_nt: TGCGCCAGCAGCCTACCGTTATCCTCTGGAAACACCATATATTTT
cdr3_aa: CASSLPLSSGNTIYF
clone_size: .
j_call: TRBJ1-3
d_call: .
v_call: TRBV5-1

cdr3_nt: TGTGCCAGCAGCGGGGGACAGGGGTATTCACCCCTCCACTTT
cdr3_aa: CASSGGQGYSPLHF
clone_size: few
j_call: TRBJ1-6
d_call: TRBD1
v_call: TRBV5-8

cdr3_nt: TGTGCCAGTACCCCAAACGGGGGGAGGAATAATTCACCCCTCCACTTT
cdr3_aa: CASTPNGGRNNSPLHF
clone_size: .
j_call: TRBJ1-6
d_call: .
v_call: TRBV19

cdr3_nt: TGTGCCAGCAGTCACACAGGGGCCGATAATGAAAAACTGTTTTTT
cdr3_aa: CASSHTGADNEKLFF
clone_size: .
j_call: TRBJ1-4
d_call: TRBD1
v_call: TRBV6-5

cdr3_nt: TGTGCCAGCAGCACGCCGGGACAGGGATGGACTCAGTACGAGCAGTACTTC
cdr3_aa: CASSTPGQGWTQYEQYF
clone_size: .
j_call: TRBJ2-7
d_call: TRBD1
v_call: TRBV5-4

cdr3_nt: TGTGCCAGCAGCTTAGGGACTGGGAGCCGCGAGCAGTACTTC
cdr3_aa: CASSLGTGSREQYF
clone_size: .
j_call: TRBJ2-7
d_call: .
v_call: TRBV11-2

cdr3_nt: TGTGCCAGCAGCCCGTCCAAGACTTATGGCTACACCTTC
cdr3_aa: CASSPSKTYGYTF
clone_size: .
j_call: TRBJ1-2
d_call: .
v_call: TRBV7-8

cdr3_nt: TGCGCCAGCAGCTTGGAGGATAGGCCGAGCACAGATACGCAGTATTTT
cdr3_aa: CASSLEDRPSTDTQYF
clone_size: .
j_call: TRBJ2-3
d_call: .
v_call: TRBV5-1

cdr3_nt: TGTGCCAGCAGCCAATATCAAGGTGGCGAACAGGGGGTCAGAGATACGCAGTATTTT
cdr3_aa: CASSQYQGGEQGVRDTQYF
clone_size: .
j_call: TRBJ2-3
d_call: TRBD1
v_call: TRBV3-1/TRBV3-2

cdr3_nt: TGTGCCAGCAGCATTACAACAGATAACCTACACTCCTACGAGCAGTACTTC
cdr3_aa: CASSITTDNLHSYEQYF
clone_size: .
j_call: TRBJ2-7
d_call: .
v_call: TRBV21-1

cdr3_nt: TGTGCCTGGACTAGCGGGGGTTACGAGCAGTACTTC
cdr3_aa: CAWTSGGYEQYF
clone_size: .
j_call: TRBJ2-7
d_call: TRBD2
v_call: TRBV30

cdr3_nt: TGTGCCAGCAGCTTAGATGGGGGCCAAGGGAGCATTCAGTACTTC
cdr3_aa: CASSLDGGQGSIQYF
clone_size: .
j_call: TRBJ2-4
d_call: .
v_call: TRBV11-2

cdr3_nt: TGTGCCAGCAGCCAAGATGTAGTCGGGGGGGTTTACAATGAGCAGTTCTTC
cdr3_aa: CASSQDVVGGVYNEQFF
clone_size: .
j_call: TRBJ2-1
d_call: TRBD2
v_call: TRBV4-2

cdr3_nt: TGTGCCAGCAGTGCGGGCGGGACCAGCTCTGGGGCCAACGTCCTGACTTTC
cdr3_aa: CASSAGGTSSGANVLTF
clone_size: .
j_call: TRBJ2-6
d_call: .
v_call: TRBV6-1

cdr3_nt: TGTGCCAGCAGCACCGACAGGACGATGGGCTATGGCTACACCTTC
cdr3_aa: CASSTDRTMGYGYTF
clone_size: once
j_call: TRBJ1-2
d_call: .
v_call: TRBV7-2

cdr3_nt: TGTGCCAGCAGCTCGACGGACTACGAGCAGTACTTC
cdr3_aa: CASSSTDYEQYF
clone_size: .
j_call: TRBJ2-7
d_call: .
v_call: TRBV7-3

cdr3_nt: TGTGCCAGCAGCGTAGGTATCCAGGGAGGGACCCAGTACTTC
cdr3_aa: CASSVGIQGGTQYF
clone_size: few
j_call: TRBJ2-5
d_call: .
v_call: TRBV9

cdr3_nt: TGTGCCAGTACTAATAGACAGGGAAGCTCCTACGAGCAGTACTTC
cdr3_aa: CASTNRQGSSYEQYF
clone_size: once
j_call: TRBJ2-7
d_call: TRBD1
v_call: TRBV19

cdr3_nt: TGTGCCAGCAGCGTACAGAGTAACTATGGCTACACCTTC
cdr3_aa: CASSVQSNYGYTF
clone_size: .
j_call: TRBJ1-2
d_call: .
v_call: TRBV9

cdr3_nt: TGTGCCAGTACCCCGACGGGAGTAGGGACGGGCTACACCTTC
cdr3_aa: CASTPTGVGTGYTF
clone_size: .
j_call: TRBJ1-2
d_call: .
v_call: TRBV19

cdr3_nt: TGCGCCAGCAGCTTGGCAGGGGGTCCCACAGATACGCAGTATTTT
cdr3_aa: CASSLAGGPTDTQYF
clone_size: few
j_call: TRBJ2-3
d_call: TRBD1
v_call: TRBV5-1

cdr3_nt: TGTGCCAGTAACGAGGCAGGGAATGAAAAACTGTTTTTT
cdr3_aa: CASNEAGNEKLFF
clone_size: .
j_call: TRBJ1-4
d_call: .
v_call: TRBV19